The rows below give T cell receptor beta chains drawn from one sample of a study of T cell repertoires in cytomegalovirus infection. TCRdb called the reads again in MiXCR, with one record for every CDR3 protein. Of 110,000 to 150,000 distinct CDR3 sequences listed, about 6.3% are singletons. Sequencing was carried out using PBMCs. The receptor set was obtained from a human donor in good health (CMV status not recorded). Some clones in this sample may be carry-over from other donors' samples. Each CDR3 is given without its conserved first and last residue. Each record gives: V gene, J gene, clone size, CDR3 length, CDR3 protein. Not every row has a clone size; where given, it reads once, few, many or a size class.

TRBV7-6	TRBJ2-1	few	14	ASSPREDRAYNEQF
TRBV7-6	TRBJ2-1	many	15	ASSLRSSGFPPEEQF
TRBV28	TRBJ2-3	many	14	ASDHQRGGDTDTQY
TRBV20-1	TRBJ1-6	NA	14	SALPGGIVYNSPLH
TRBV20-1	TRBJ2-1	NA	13	SASTYTASYNEQF
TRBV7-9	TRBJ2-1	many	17	ASNLDLAGGLSSYNEQF
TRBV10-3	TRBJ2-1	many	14	AISESLAGVYNEQF
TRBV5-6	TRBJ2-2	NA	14	ASSPSFRGNTGELF
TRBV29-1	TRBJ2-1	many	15	SVEVAGGLFSYNEQF
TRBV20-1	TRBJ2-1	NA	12	SARTGTGYNEQF
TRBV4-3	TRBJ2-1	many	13	ASSQAAGSYNEQF
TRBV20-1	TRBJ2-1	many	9	SAGTYNEQF
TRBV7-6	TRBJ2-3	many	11	ASSSQGTDTQY
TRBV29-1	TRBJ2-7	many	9	SVLRGDEQY
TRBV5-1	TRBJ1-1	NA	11	ASSLRTGAEAF
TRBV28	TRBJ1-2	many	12	ASSLMGLGYGYT
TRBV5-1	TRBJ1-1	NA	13	ASSSGQGLGTEAF
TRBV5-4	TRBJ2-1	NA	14	ASSPMSLAGYNEQF
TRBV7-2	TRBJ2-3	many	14	ASSLGGGYSTDTQY